The sequence of this TCR beta chain was determined in a study of blood T cell repertoires in COVID-19. Germline lookup yields CDR1 LGHDT and CDR2 YNNKEL (reference sequence). The CDR3 is 14 residues long. Produced via immunoSEQ multiplex PCR; TCRdb's table is partial and in-frame only. The sample yields 150,000 to 200,000 clones, nearly 90% seen once. A note on this clone: Mismatch with germline at one junction end may stem from a read error.

V usage is TRBV3-1 (or the pseudogene TRBV3-2) and J usage is TRBJ1-6, with 10 positions matching TRBD1. Sequences were obtained from peripheral blood. The TCR originated in a man in his 60s with active or convalescent COVID-19. CDR3 DNA: TGTGCCAACAGCCTAGGGACAGGGGATTCACCCCTCCACTTT. Encoded protein: CANSLGTGDSPLHF.